Following are 3 T cell receptor beta chains from one sample sequenced in a study of identical twins. TCRdb processed the 5' RACE reads anew with MiXCR; each CDR3 protein has one entry. The table has 1.5 million to 2 million distinct CDR3 sequences, about 31% seen once. The sequenced sample was cord blood. These receptors all stem from a newborn girl in good health.

The rearrangement links TRBV2 to TRBJ1-2, with TRBD1 identical over 8 bases. V shed 7 bases, J shed 6 bases, and the junction held 10 bases outside the gene matches. The CDR3 has 14 residues. Per germline, CDR1 SNHLY and CDR2 FYNNEI. Written as DNA, the CDR3 is TGTGCCAGCAAGCTCCAGGGGGCTACCGATGGCTACACCTTC. Its protein product is CASKLQGATDGYTF.

The chain is built from TRBV6-5 and TRBJ1-5; TRBD1 agrees at 8 bases. V trimming: 2 bases; J trimming: 6 bases; junction bases outside the gene matches: 3. CDR1 and CDR2 from the germline V gene are MNHEY and SVGAGI. There are 14 residues in the CDR3. CDR3 sequence reads: CASSYPGGGQPQHF. Here the CDR3 DNA reads TGTGCCAGCAGTTACCCAGGGGGCGGTCAGCCCCAGCATTTT.

V and J are TRBV7-2 and TRBJ1-2; no reliable D call. The germline gives CDR1 SGHTA, CDR2 FQGNSA. Trimming took 3 bases from V and 7 from J, leaving 15 bases between them. This CDR3 is built from 14 residues. CDR3 residues: CASSFLGRLGGYTF. The CDR3 coding sequence is TGTGCCAGCAGCTTTTTGGGCAGACTCGGTGGCTACACCTTC.